This T cell receptor (beta chain) was recovered during a study of cytomegalovirus exposure and HLA in healthy donors. Study summary: From some 180 million T cells, an earlier analysis saw roughly 110 million unique TCR beta sequences.

A remark on this clone: The antigen is unknown.

Study results and caveats: Presence/absence analyses rested on an assumption that sequencing depth was roughly uniform across donors.

PCR primers comprised 60 Vbeta and 13 Jbeta primers. In the source study's methods: Later, an analysis found 75 million to 100 million unique TCR beta chains, and about 10 million of these were shared. The data were produced by immunoSEQ multiplex PCR, yet TCRdb's version contains in-frame clones alone and is incomplete. V and J calls and clone size follow that table, whereas D and trimming were derived from the DNA. The table lists some 140,000 clones, 78% of them singletons, with around 1.5% in the top ten. Sequencing was done on a sample of PBMCs. The sequence was obtained from a woman younger than 35 in good health and CMV-seronegative.

The CDR3: CSVTPPLAPKGEQFF. CDR3 bases: TGCAGCGTGACCCCTCCACTAGCACCAAAGGGTGAGCAGTTCTTC. The chain carries TRBV29-1 and TRBJ2-1; D perhaps matches TRBD2 (6 bases). Germline values: CDR1 SQVTM, CDR2 ANQGSEA. CDR3 length equals 15 residues. Trimming stripped 6 bases from V and 9 bases from J, with 24 bases between.